This passage covers 23 T cell receptor beta chains from one sample sequenced in a study of blood T cell repertoires in COVID-19. Assay: immunoSEQ multiplex PCR; the TCRdb copy retains only in-frame clones and omits some. This table has some 78,000 clones, more than 70% appearing once. The sample taken for sequencing was peripheral blood. All receptors derive from a man aged 60 to 75 with active or convalescent COVID-19.

The chain employs TRBV13 and TRBJ2-1, with TRBD1 as a possible D gene (6 bases). The CDR3 runs to 14 residues. CDR1 PRHDT and CDR2 FYEKMQ come from the germline V gene (reference sequence). V shed 5 bases and J shed 5 bases, with 13 bases lying between them. CDR3 amino acids: CASSDQGLHNEQFF. The CDR3 nucleotides are TGTGCCAGCAGCGACCAGGGGTTACACAATGAGCAGTTCTTC.

V is TRBV6-2 or TRBV6-3 and J is TRBJ2-2, with 7 nucleotides matching TRBD2. Germline V CDR1 and CDR2: MNHEY, SVGEGT. Germline trimming cut 5 bases from V and 4 bases from J; bases unmatched to any gene: 7. The CDR3 spans 15 residues. The CDR3 reads CASSKAGFATGELFF. The DNA of the CDR3 is TGTGCCAGCAGTAAAGCGGGGTTTGCCACCGGGGAGCTGTTTTTT.

The rearrangement joins TRBV29-1 to TRBJ1-2, with D maybe TRBD1 (6 bases). V lost 8 bases and J lost 3, with 16 bases in between. The CDR3 is made up of 13 amino acids. Germline loops: CDR1 SQVTM, CDR2 ANQGSEA. CDR3 residues: CSITSGTHYGYTF. CDR3 sequence (DNA): TGCAGCATCACGTCCGGGACACACTATGGCTACACCTTC.

The chain is built from TRBV5-5 and TRBJ1-1, with a tentative D call TRBD1 (5 bases). Germline lookup yields CDR1 SGHKS and CDR2 YYEKEE (reference sequence). The CDR3 has 16 amino acids. The germline V and J ends were trimmed by 4 bases and 0 bases, with 16 bases remaining between them. The CDR3 nucleotides read TGTGCCAGCAGCGTATTTCGACAGAGCATGAACACTGAAGCTTTCTTT. It yields the protein CASSVFRQSMNTEAFF.

The genes are TRBV9 and TRBJ2-1; 10 nucleotides agree with TRBD1. CDR3 size: 19 residues. The germline V gene encodes CDR1 SGDLS and CDR2 YYNGEE. Unmatched junction bases numbered 16, after V lost 7 bases and J lost 0 bases. The DNA of the CDR3 is TGTGCCAGCTCCGGTCCCGGGACAGGGGCGTCCTTCTCCTACAATGAGCAGTTCTTC. This translates into CASSGPGTGASFSYNEQFF.

This clone came up a few times. V and J are TRBV5-4 and TRBJ1-6; D is unclear. The V gene lost 4 bases and the J gene lost 7 bases, with 15 bases spanning the gap. Per germline, CDR1 SGHNT and CDR2 YYREEE (reference sequence). CDR3 length: 15 amino acids. The CDR3, as DNA: TGTGCCAGCAGCCCACCCGGGTCGGAGAATTCACCCCTCCACTTT. This sequence encodes CASSPPGSENSPLHF.

This rearrangement joins TRBV7-9 to TRBJ1-2; possible D gene TRBD1, 6 bases. In germline, CDR1 is SEHNR, CDR2 FQNEAQ (reference sequence). V was cut by 5 bases and J by 5 bases, with 15 bases left in between. The CDR3 is made up of 14 amino acids. For the CDR3, the DNA is TGTGCCAGCAGCCCCGGCAGGGGAAGTTATGGCTACACCTTC. Encoded protein: CASSPGRGSYGYTF.

This chain connects TRBV2 to TRBJ1-2, with TRBD1 as a possible D gene (5 bases). This CDR3 contains 15 residues. Germline lookup yields CDR1 SNHLY and CDR2 FYNNEI. V dropped 4 bases and J dropped 2 bases, with 14 bases sitting between them. The chain's CDR3 is CASSVSDRENYGYTF. The CDR3 DNA reads TGTGCCAGCAGTGTCTCCGACAGAGAGAACTATGGCTACACCTTC.

About this clone: This same CDR3 is encoded by further DNA sequences in the sample. In nucleotides, the CDR3 is TGTGCCAGCTCCCTACAACAGGGCCCCTCTGGGGCCAACGTCCTGACTTTC. As protein: CASSLQQGPSGANVLTF. The V call is TRBV18, the J call TRBJ2-6, with D possibly TRBD1 on 6 matching bases. CDR3 size: 17 residues. Germline V gene data show CDR1 as KGHSH and CDR2 as LQKENI. Trimming removed 6 bases from V and 0 bases from J, with 15 bases in between.

V usage is TRBV7-8 and J usage is TRBJ1-1; no definite D call. V lost 1 base to trimming and J lost 5 bases, with 8 bases between them. CDR3 length: 13 residues. CDR1 is SGHVS and CDR2 is FQNEAQ in the germline V gene. CDR3 amino acids: CASSLGSGTEAFF. As DNA, the CDR3 is TGTGCCAGCAGCTTAGGGAGTGGAACTGAAGCTTTCTTT.

The gene calls are TRBV1 and TRBJ1-2; the DNA was not used to check the table's D call, TRBD1. TRBV1 is flagged as a pseudogene. This CDR3 has 13 residues. The CDR3 DNA sequence: TGCACCAGCAGCCCCTGGCAGATCTATGGCTACACCTTC. It translates to CTSSPWQIYGYTF.

The chain uses TRBV5-8 and TRBJ2-2, with a weak D call TRBD1 (6 bases). Germline-derived CDR1 and CDR2 are SGHTS and YDEGEE. This CDR3 comprises 15 residues. The V and J ends lost 1 base and 7 bases respectively, with 14 bases between them. CDR3 sequence reads: CASSLRQGPVGELFF. The CDR3 DNA sequence: TGTGCCAGCAGCTTGAGGCAGGGGCCCGTCGGGGAGCTGTTTTTT.

This chain joins TRBV19 and TRBJ2-1; 7 nucleotides match TRBD1. Germline CDR1 LNHDA, CDR2 SQIVND (reference sequence). The ends lost 3 bases at V and 2 bases at J; junction bases unmatched: 7. This CDR3 comprises 16 residues. The CDR3 reads CASSILETGPYNEQFF. In nucleotides, the CDR3 is TGTGCCAGTAGTATCCTTGAGACAGGGCCCTACAATGAGCAGTTCTTC.

V usage is TRBV5-6 and J usage is TRBJ1-1, with 8 bases lining up with TRBD1. The CDR3 length is 14 residues. Germline CDR1 SGHDT, CDR2 YYEEEE. V gave up 5 bases and J gave up 1 base; unmatched junction bases: 4. In nucleotides, the CDR3 is TGTGCCAGCAGGCGGACAGGGCCGAACACTGAAGCTTTCTTT. Protein: CASRRTGPNTEAFF.

The genes are TRBV7-8 and TRBJ2-2; 10 nucleotides align to TRBD2. V was pared by 5 bases and J by 7 bases, with 10 bases of the junction left unmatched. Germline loops: CDR1 SGHVS, CDR2 FQNEAQ. This CDR3 is built from 16 residues. CDR3 residues: CASSPIVAGGLGELFF. The CDR3 DNA is TGTGCCAGCAGCCCTATCGTAGCGGGGGGCCTCGGGGAGCTGTTTTTT.

This clone appeared a few times. The V and J genes are TRBV6-2 or TRBV6-3 and TRBJ2-2; 7 nucleotides match TRBD1. With V trimmed by 5 bases and J by 7 bases, 13 bases remained unmatched. CDR3 length: 16 residues. Germline V gene sequence: CDR1 MNHEY, CDR2 SVGEGT. The CDR3 coding sequence is TGTGCCAGCAGTGACGACAGGGCCTCGTATCACGGGGAGCTGTTTTTT. Translation gives CASSDDRASYHGELFF.

The chain is built from TRBV3-1 (or the pseudogene TRBV3-2) and TRBJ2-7; the D gene is possibly TRBD2 (6 bases). The V end was cut by 0 bases, the J end by 7 bases, with 10 bases between. CDR3 size: 13 residues. Germline V CDR1 and CDR2: LGHDT, YNNKEL (reference sequence). The CDR3 protein is CASSQEGRGEQYF. CDR3 nucleotide sequence: TGTGCCAGCAGCCAAGAAGGGCGGGGAGAGCAGTACTTC.

The rearrangement uses TRBV4-2 and TRBJ1-1; D is uncertain. V shed 0 bases and J shed 6 bases, with 20 bases lying between them. Germline CDR1 reads LGHNA; CDR2 reads YNFKEQ. The CDR3 covers 17 residues. The CDR3 here is CASSQEKAGLLSSEAFF. As DNA, the CDR3 is TGTGCCAGCAGCCAAGAGAAAGCAGGTCTCCTCTCTTCTGAAGCTTTCTTT.

This clone was detected a few times. V gene TRBV7-2 combines with J gene TRBJ1-6, with 7 bases fitting TRBD1. Germline V lookup: CDR1 SGHTA, CDR2 FQGNSA. V lost 1 base, J lost 6 bases, and 9 bases stayed unmatched. The length of the CDR3 is 17 residues. The CDR3 is CASSLVPGQKGNSPLHF. In nucleotides, the CDR3 is TGTGCCAGCAGCTTAGTTCCGGGACAGAAGGGTAATTCACCCCTCCACTTT.

The V gene is TRBV3-1 (or the pseudogene TRBV3-2), the J gene TRBJ1-1; 9 bases match TRBD1. The CDR3 is 14 amino acids. Trimming cost V 4 bases and J 6 bases; bases outside gene matches: 6. Germline assignment: CDR1 LGHDT and CDR2 YNNKEL (reference sequence). CDR3 sequence: CASSPGQGWAEAFF. For the CDR3, the DNA is TGTGCCAGCAGCCCTGGACAGGGGTGGGCTGAAGCTTTCTTT.

This chain uses TRBV5-1 with TRBJ1-1; D unclear. The CDR3 length is 14 residues. V lost 4 bases and J 5 bases, leaving 15 bases between the germline ends. CDR1 and CDR2 (germline): SGHRS, YFSETQ. CDR3: CASSPFGGSTEAFF. The CDR3 DNA is TGCGCCAGCAGCCCCTTCGGCGGGAGTACTGAAGCTTTCTTT.

The rearrangement links TRBV5-1 to TRBJ2-5; the match to TRBD2 covers 7 bases. V lost 4 bases, J lost 5 bases, and 11 bases stayed unmatched. Per the germline V gene, CDR1 is SGHRS and CDR2 is YFSETQ. The CDR3 is made up of 15 amino acids. The CDR3 sequence: CASSPGTTLQETQYF. The DNA of the CDR3 is TGCGCCAGCAGCCCCGGGACTACCCTTCAGGAGACCCAGTACTTC.

This rearrangement joins TRBV3-1 (or the pseudogene TRBV3-2) to TRBJ1-1; D is ambiguous. Germline assignment: CDR1 LGHDT and CDR2 YNNKEL (reference sequence). There are 14 residues in the CDR3. Deletions cut 4 bases from V and 3 bases from J, with 12 bases between. In nucleotides, the CDR3 is TGTGCCAGCAGCCCCGGATACAGAGACACTGAAGCTTTCTTT. As protein: CASSPGYRDTEAFF.